Below, one T cell receptor (beta chain) is given with its context. Its specificity is unknown. The assay was immunoSEQ multiplex PCR, and TCRdb's table has in-frame clones only and misses some. This sample has around 110,000 clones; roughly 85% occur once, and the top ten carry roughly 4.3%. These data belong to a study of T cell responses to AZD1222 COVID-19 vaccine. CDR1 is SGHNT, CDR2 YYREEE, per germline (reference sequence). Trimming left V 4 bases short and J 5 bases short, with 18 bases between. The CDR3 spans 16 residues. Study-wide findings and caveats: Spike-specific TCRs gained breadth and depth after people received two AZD1222 doses. Sampling captured repertoires only after the peak T cell response. Dominant at 160-218 and 743-854, vaccine-associated CD4 TCRs also spanned spike.

The chain combines TRBV5-4 with TRBJ2-2; D is perhaps TRBD1 (6 bases). This sample comprised peripheral blood, obtained on day 0 of MenACWY control vaccination. The TCR comes from an adult in good health. This chain's CDR3 is CASSGPGHRRTGELFF. The CDR3 bases are TGTGCCAGCAGCGGTCCGGGACACCGTCGTACCGGGGAGCTGTTTTTT.